This T cell receptor (beta chain) was recorded in a study of blood T cells in healthy people across ages. This clonotype was found many times. A second PCR of roughly 7 to 11 cycles used a sample-barcoded 5' primer and a J-beta primer mix. TCRdb reprocessed the 5' RACE reads with MiXCR, giving one entry per CDR3 protein. This table holds about 780,000 distinct CDR3 sequences, 46% found once. This CDR3 is built from 19 residues. The germline V gene encodes CDR1 MDHEN and CDR2 SYDVKM. The trim removed 3 bases at V and 0 bases at J, leaving 10 bases unmatched. This TCR derives from an elderly man in good health. Sequencing input: blood. This chain uses TRBV28 with TRBJ2-1; the match to TRBD2 covers 11 bases. The DNA for the CDR3 is TGTGCCAGCAGTTTCTTCGGGACTAGCGGAGGCCGCTCCTACAATGAGCAGTTCTTC. Its protein is CASSFFGTSGGRSYNEQFF.